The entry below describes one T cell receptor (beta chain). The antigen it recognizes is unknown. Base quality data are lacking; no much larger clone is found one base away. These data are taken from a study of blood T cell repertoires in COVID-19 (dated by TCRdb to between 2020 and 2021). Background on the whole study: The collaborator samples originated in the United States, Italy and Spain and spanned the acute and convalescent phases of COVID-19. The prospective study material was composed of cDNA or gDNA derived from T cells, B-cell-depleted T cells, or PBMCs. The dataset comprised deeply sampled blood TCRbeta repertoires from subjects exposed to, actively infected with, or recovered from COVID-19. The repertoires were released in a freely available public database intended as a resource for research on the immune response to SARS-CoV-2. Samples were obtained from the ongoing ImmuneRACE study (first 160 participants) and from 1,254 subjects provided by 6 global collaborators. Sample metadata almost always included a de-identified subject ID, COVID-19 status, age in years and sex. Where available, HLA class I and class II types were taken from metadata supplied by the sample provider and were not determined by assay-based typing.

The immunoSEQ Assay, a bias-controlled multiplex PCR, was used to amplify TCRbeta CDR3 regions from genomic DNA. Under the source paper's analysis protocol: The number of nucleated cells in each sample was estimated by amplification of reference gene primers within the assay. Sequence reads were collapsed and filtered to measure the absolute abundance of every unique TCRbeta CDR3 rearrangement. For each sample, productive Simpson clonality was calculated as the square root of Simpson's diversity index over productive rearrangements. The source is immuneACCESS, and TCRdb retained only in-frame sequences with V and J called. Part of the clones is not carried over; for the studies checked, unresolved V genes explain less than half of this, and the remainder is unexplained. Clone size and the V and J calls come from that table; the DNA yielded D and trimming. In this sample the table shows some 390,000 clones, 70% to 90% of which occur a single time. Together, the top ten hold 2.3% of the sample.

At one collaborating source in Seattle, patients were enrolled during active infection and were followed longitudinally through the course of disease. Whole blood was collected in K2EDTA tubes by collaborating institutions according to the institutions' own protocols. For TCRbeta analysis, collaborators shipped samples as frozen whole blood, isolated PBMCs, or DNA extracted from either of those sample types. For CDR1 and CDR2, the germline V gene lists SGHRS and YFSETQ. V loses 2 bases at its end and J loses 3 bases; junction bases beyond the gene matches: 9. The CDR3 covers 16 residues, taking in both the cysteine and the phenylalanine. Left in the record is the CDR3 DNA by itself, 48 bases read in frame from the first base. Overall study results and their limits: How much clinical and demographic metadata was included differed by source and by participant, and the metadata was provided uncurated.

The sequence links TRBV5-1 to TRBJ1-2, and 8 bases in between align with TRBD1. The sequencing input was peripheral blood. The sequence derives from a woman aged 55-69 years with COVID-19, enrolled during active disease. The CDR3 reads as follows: CASSFGPGGADYGYTF. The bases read TGCGCCAGCAGCTTTGGACCAGGGGGCGCCGACTATGGCTACACCTTC.